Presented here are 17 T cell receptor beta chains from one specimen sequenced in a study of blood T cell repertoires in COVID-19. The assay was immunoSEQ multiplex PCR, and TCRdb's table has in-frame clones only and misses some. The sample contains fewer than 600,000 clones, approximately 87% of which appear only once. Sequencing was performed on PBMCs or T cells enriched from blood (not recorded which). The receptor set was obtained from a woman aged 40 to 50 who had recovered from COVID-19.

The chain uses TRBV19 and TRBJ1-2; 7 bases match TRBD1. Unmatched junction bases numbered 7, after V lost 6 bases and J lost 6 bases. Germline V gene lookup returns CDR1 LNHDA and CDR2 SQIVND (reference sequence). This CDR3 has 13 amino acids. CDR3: CASSPRQGNGYTF. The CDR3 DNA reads TGTGCCAGTAGCCCCAGACAGGGAAATGGCTACACCTTC. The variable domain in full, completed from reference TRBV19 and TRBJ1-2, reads DGGITQSPKYLFRKEGQNVTLSCEQNLNHDAMYWYRQDPGQGLRLIYYSQIVNDFQKGDIAEGYSVSREKKESFPLTVTSAQKNPTAFYLCASSPRQGNGYTFGSGTRLTVV.

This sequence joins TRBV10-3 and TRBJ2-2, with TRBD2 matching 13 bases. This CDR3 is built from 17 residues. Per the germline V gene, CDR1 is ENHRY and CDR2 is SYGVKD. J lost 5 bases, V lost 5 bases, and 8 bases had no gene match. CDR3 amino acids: CAISTGLAGVGTGELFF. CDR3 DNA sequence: TGTGCCATCAGTACTGGACTAGCGGGAGTGGGGACCGGGGAGCTGTTTTTT.

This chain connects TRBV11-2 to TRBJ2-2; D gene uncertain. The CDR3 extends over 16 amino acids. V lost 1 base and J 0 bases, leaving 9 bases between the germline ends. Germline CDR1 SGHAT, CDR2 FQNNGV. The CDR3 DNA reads TGTGCCAGCAGCTTAGGTTTGCGAGCGAACACCGGGGAGCTGTTTTTT. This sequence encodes CASSLGLRANTGELFF.

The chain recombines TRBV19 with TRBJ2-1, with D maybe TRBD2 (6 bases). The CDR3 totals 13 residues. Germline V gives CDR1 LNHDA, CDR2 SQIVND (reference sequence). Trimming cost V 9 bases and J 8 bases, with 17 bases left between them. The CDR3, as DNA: TGTGCCAGCCGACATTGGAGGGTGGATGAGCAGTTCTTC. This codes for CASRHWRVDEQFF.

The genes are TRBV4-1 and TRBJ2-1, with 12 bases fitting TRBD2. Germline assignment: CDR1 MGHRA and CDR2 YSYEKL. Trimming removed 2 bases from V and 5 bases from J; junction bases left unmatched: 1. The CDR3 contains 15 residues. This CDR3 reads CASSQRLAGDNEQFF. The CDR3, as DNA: TGCGCCAGCAGCCAAAGACTAGCGGGAGACAATGAGCAGTTCTTC.

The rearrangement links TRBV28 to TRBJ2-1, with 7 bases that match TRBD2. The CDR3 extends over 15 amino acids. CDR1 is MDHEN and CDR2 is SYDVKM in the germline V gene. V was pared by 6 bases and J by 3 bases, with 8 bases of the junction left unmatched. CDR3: CASSLQGRVYNEQFF. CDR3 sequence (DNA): TGTGCCAGCAGCCTCCAAGGGAGGGTCTACAATGAGCAGTTCTTC.

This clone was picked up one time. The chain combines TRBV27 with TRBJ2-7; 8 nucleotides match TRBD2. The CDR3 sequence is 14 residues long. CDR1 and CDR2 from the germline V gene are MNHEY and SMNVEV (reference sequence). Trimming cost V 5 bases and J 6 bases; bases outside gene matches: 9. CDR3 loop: CASSLGRGGAEQYF. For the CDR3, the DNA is TGTGCCAGCAGTCTCGGACGGGGGGGGGCCGAGCAGTACTTC.

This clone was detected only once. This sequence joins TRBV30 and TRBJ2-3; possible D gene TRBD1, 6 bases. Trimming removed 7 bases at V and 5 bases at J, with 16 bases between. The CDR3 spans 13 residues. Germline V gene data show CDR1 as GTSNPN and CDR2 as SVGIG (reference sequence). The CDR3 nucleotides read TGTGCCTTGGACAGAGGGAGAGGAGATACGCAGTATTTT. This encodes CALDRGRGDTQYF. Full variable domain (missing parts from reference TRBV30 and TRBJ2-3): SQTIHQWPATLVQPVGSPLSLECTVEGTSNPNLYWYRQAAGRGLQLLFYSVGIGQISSEVPQNLSASRPQDRQFILSSKKLLLSDSGFYLCALDRGRGDTQYFGPGTRLTVL.

The CDR3 region has the DNA TGTGCCAGCAGGCCAGGACAGGGAAAGGAAGAGACCCAGTACTTC. The encoded protein is CASRPGQGKEETQYF. This chain uses TRBV13 with TRBJ2-5, with TRBD1 matching over 8 bases. The CDR3 has 15 amino acids. V gave up 6 bases and J gave up 3 bases; unmatched junction bases: 9. In germline, CDR1 is PRHDT, CDR2 FYEKMQ (reference sequence).

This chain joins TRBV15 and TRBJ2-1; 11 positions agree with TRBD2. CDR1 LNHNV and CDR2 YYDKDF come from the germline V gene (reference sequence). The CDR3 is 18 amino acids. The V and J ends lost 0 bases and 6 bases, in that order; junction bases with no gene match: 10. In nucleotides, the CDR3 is TGTGCCACCAGCAGAGAGAGGGTAACCCTAGCGGGAGGCAATGAGCAGTTCTTC. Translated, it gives CATSRERVTLAGGNEQFF.

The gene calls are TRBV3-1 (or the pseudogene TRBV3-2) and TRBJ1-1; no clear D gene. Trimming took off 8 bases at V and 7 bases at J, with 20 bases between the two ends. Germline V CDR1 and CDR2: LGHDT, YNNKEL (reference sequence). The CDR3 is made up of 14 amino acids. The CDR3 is CASVDSDGLGEAFF. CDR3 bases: TGTGCCAGCGTAGACTCCGACGGATTAGGTGAAGCTTTCTTT.

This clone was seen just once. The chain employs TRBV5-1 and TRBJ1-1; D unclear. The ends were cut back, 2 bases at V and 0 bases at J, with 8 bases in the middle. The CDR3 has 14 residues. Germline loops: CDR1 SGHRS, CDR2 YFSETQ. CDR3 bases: TGCGCCAGCAGCTTCTCGGGGATGAACACTGAAGCTTTCTTT. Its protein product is CASSFSGMNTEAFF.

The CDR3 nucleotides read TGTGCCAGCAGCTTGCCAGGGATGGATGAAAAACTGTTTTTT. Residues: CASSLPGMDEKLFF. The chain is built from TRBV5-4 and TRBJ1-4, with D perhaps TRBD1 (5 bases). Trimming shortened V by 1 base and J by 6 bases, and 10 bases separated the two germline ends. The CDR3 extends over 14 amino acids. Germline CDR1 SGHNT, CDR2 YYREEE (reference sequence).

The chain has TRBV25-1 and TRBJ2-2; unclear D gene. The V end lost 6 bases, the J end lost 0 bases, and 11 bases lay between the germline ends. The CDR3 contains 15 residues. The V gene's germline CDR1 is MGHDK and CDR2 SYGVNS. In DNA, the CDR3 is TGTGCCAGCAGCCTAAAGCCCTCGAACACCGGGGAGCTGTTTTTT. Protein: CASSLKPSNTGELFF.

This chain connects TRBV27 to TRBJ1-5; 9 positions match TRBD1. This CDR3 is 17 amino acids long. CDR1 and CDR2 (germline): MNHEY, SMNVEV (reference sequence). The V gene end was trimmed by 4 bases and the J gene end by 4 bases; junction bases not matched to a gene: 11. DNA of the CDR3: TGTGCCAGCAGTTCCCGGAGACAGGGGGGTGGGAATCAGCCCCAGCATTTT. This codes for CASSSRRQGGGNQPQHF.

In DNA form, the CDR3 reads TGTGCCAGCAGCGTAGATCGGACTAGCGGCTACAATGAGCAGTTCTTC. It specifies CASSVDRTSGYNEQFF. The J gene is TRBJ2-1, the V gene TRBV9; TRBD2 matches at 10 bases. Germline CDR1 is SGDLS and CDR2 is YYNGEE. J gave up 3 bases and V 0 bases, and 3 bases lay outside the gene matches. The CDR3 length is 16 residues.

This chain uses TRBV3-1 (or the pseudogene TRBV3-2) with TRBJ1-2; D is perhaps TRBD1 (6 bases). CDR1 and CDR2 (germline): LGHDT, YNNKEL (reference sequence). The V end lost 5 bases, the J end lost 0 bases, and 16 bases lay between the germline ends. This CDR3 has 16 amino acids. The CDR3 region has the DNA TGTGCCAGCAGCATCGCGACAGGATATCCTAACTATGGCTACACCTTC. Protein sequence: CASSIATGYPNYGYTF.